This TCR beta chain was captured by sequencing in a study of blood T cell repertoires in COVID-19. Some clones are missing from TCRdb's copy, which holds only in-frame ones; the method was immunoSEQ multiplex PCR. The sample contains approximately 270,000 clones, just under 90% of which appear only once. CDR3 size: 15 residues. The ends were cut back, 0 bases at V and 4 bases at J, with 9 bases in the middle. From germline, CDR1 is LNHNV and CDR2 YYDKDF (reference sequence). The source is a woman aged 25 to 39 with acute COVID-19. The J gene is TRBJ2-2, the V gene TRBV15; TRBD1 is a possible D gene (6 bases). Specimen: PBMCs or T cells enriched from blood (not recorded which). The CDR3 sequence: CATSRETGITGELFF. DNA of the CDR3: TGTGCCACCAGCAGAGAAACAGGGATCACCGGGGAGCTGTTTTTT.